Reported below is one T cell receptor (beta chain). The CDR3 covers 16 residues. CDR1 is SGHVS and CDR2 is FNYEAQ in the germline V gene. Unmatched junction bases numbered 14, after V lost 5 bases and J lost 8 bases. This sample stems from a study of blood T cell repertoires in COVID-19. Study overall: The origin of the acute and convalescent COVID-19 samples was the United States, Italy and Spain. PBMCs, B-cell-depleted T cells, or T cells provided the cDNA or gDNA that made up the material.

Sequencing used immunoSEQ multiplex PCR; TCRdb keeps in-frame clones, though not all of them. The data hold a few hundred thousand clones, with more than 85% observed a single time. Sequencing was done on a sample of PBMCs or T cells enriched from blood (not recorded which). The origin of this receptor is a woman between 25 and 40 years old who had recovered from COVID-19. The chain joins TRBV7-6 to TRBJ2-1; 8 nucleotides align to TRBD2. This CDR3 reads CASSETARTSIYEQFF. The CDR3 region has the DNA TGTGCCAGCAGCGAGACTGCGAGGACTAGCATCTATGAGCAGTTCTTC.